What follows describes a single T cell receptor beta chain. What it recognizes is unknown. The sample belongs to a study of human versus mouse CDR3 diversity and MHC coevolution. Overall study: immunoSEQ was reported to reach one in 200,000 T cells sensitivity.

The V end lost 6 bases, the J end lost 6 bases, and 12 bases lay between the germline ends. This CDR3 has 13 amino acids. CDR1 and CDR2 from the germline V gene are MNHNS and SASEGT. The study, taken as a whole, reports: iCHAO1 estimated the human TCR beta repertoire at some 1.7 million clonotypes. Most of the three human donors had the lowest clonal inequality.

TCRdb's copy holds only in-frame clones and misses some; the assay was immunoSEQ multiplex PCR. The sample holds roughly 80,000 clones; over 85% are singletons and the top ten take roughly 1.3%. Naive CD4 T cells, CD45RO-negative and CD62L-positive, were flow-sorted from PBMCs. This sequence joins TRBV6-1 and TRBJ2-1, with a weak D call TRBD1 (6 bases). This receptor was obtained from a person aged 30-70 years in good health. Material: naive CD4+ T cells from blood. As for subset: CD45RO-negative CD62L-positive naive CD4 T cells. Written as DNA, the CDR3 is TGTGCCAGCAGCGCCGACAGGTCCAATGAGCAGTTCTTC. Protein: CASSADRSNEQFF.